One sample yielded the 10 T cell receptor beta chains listed below, sequenced in a study of cytomegalovirus exposure and HLA in healthy donors. Primers: 60 Vbeta forward and 13 Jbeta reverse. The data were produced by immunoSEQ multiplex PCR, yet TCRdb's version contains in-frame clones alone and is incomplete. Here the sample spans 150,000 to 200,000 clones, around 86% being singletons. The sequencing sample was made of PBMCs. These TCRs come from a human donor in good health.

V usage is TRBV7-2 and J usage is TRBJ1-2; 8 positions agree with TRBD1. With 3 bases clipped from V and 7 bases from J, the junction kept 7 bases outside the gene matches. CDR3 size: 14 residues. The V gene's germline CDR1 is SGHTA and CDR2 FQGNSA. The CDR3 DNA reads as TGTGCCAGCAGCTTGAACGGACAGGGAGCTGGCTACACCTTC. Amino acid sequence: CASSLNGQGAGYTF.

The chain has TRBV2 and TRBJ2-7; 14 bases align to TRBD2. This CDR3 region has 15 residues. V lost 6 bases to trimming and J lost 6 bases; unmatched junction nucleotides: 7. The germline V gene has CDR1 SNHLY and CDR2 FYNNEI. CDR3 sequence (DNA): TGTGCCAGCAGCCTCGGACTAGCGGGGGGAGGCGAGCAGTACTTC. As protein: CASSLGLAGGGEQYF.

The chain carries TRBV6-5 and TRBJ1-2; D gene ambiguous. Germline assignment: CDR1 MNHEY and CDR2 SVGAGI. The CDR3 has 14 amino acids. Trimming shortened V by 2 bases and J by 3 bases, and 10 bases separated the two germline ends. CDR3 DNA: TGTGCCAGCAGTTACGGGTCTGAGGACTATGGCTACACCTTC. Translation gives CASSYGSEDYGYTF.

The chain is built from TRBV5-6 and TRBJ2-5, with a possible D match to TRBD2 (6 bases). Germline values: CDR1 SGHDT, CDR2 YYEEEE. This CDR3 spans 15 amino acids. Trimming shortened V by 3 bases and J by 2 bases, and 14 bases separated the two germline ends. CDR3 coding DNA: TGTGCCAGCAGCTGGAGGGGACGACTGCAAGAGACCCAGTACTTC. Encoded protein: CASSWRGRLQETQYF.

The chain employs TRBV4-1 and TRBJ1-2; 10 bases fit TRBD1. The CDR3 covers 17 residues. The junction had 7 bases not matched to a gene; V was cut back by 2 bases and J by 1 base. Germline V CDR1 and CDR2: MGHRA, YSYEKL. The CDR3 protein is CASSQLGTGVINYGYTF. As DNA, the CDR3 is TGCGCCAGCAGCCAACTAGGGACAGGGGTCATTAACTATGGCTACACCTTC.

The chain recombines TRBV13 with TRBJ2-1; D perhaps matches TRBD2 (6 bases). The V end was cut by 4 bases, the J end by 6 bases, with 19 bases between. Per germline, CDR1 PRHDT and CDR2 FYEKMQ (reference sequence). The CDR3 loop spans 16 amino acids. Here the CDR3 DNA reads TGTGCCAGCAGCTCTCGGGAGTCGGGGTCGGGCAATGAGCAGTTCTTC. It translates to CASSSRESGSGNEQFF.

The gene calls are TRBV7-2 and TRBJ2-7; 9 nucleotides line up with TRBD2. The CDR3 is 15 residues long. CDR1 and CDR2 from the germline V gene are SGHTA and FQGNSA. Losses at the gene ends were 1 base for V and 7 bases for J; bases not matched to a gene: 8. The CDR3: CASSLGPSGEYEQYF. The CDR3 bases are TGTGCCAGCAGCTTAGGGCCTAGCGGGGAGTATGAGCAGTACTTC. The variable domain in full, completed from reference TRBV7-2 and TRBJ2-7, reads GAGVSQSPSNKVTEKGKDVELRCDPISGHTALYWYRQSLGQGLEFLIYFQGNSAPDKSGLPSDRFSAERTGGSVSTLTIQRTQQEDSAVYLCASSLGPSGEYEQYFGPGTRLTVT.

The chain carries TRBV7-2 and TRBJ2-2; 7 nucleotides match TRBD2. Germline V gene sequence: CDR1 SGHTA, CDR2 FQGNSA. This CDR3 has 15 residues. The V segment lost 5 bases and the J segment 6 bases; nucleotides outside the gene matches: 9. The CDR3 protein is CASSPIVLAAGELFF. CDR3 DNA sequence: TGTGCCAGCAGCCCCATCGTCCTAGCGGCCGGGGAGCTGTTTTTT.

This chain uses TRBV5-6 with TRBJ2-7, with 13 bases aligning to TRBD2. The V gene's germline CDR1 is SGHDT and CDR2 YYEEEE. Trimming cost V 4 bases and J 3 bases; bases outside gene matches: 4. This CDR3 is 15 amino acids long. CDR3 amino acids: CASSGRTSGGYEQYF. CDR3 sequence (DNA): TGTGCCAGCAGCGGGCGGACTAGCGGGGGCTACGAGCAGTACTTC.

This sequence joins TRBV9 and TRBJ1-2; 9 positions match TRBD1. The CDR3 consists of 16 residues. Trimming removed 3 bases from V and 2 bases from J; junction bases left unmatched: 8. Germline CDR1 SGDLS, CDR2 YYNGEE. The CDR3 loop is CASSASTGGANYGYTF. CDR3 DNA sequence: TGTGCCAGCAGCGCCTCAACAGGGGGCGCGAACTATGGCTACACCTTC.